One and the same sample provided the 32 T cell receptor beta chains below, sequenced in a study of blood T cells in healthy people across ages. Alongside a J-beta primer mix, a sample-barcoded 5' primer served in a second PCR lasting about 7 to 11 cycles. In TCRdb, the 5' RACE reads were re-called with MiXCR into one record per CDR3 protein. The sample holds over 1,500,000 distinct CDR3 sequences, less than 50% seen once. The sample was blood. These receptors were collected from a woman between 40 and 55 years old in good health.

Comments on this clonotype: This CDR3 is missing its conserved last phenylalanine or tryptophan, likely due to a read error. The rearrangement uses TRBV6-5 and TRBJ1-1, with D perhaps matching TRBD1 (5 bases). From germline, CDR1 is MNHEY and CDR2 SVGAGI. V lost 2 bases to trimming and J lost 0 bases, with 7 bases between them. The CDR3 consists of 14 residues. CDR3 residues: CASSYQGLNTEAFC. CDR3 DNA sequence: TGTGCCAGCAGTTACCAGGGATTGAACACTGAAGCTTTCTGT.

V is TRBV4-1 and J is TRBJ2-3, with TRBD1 matching over 8 bases. V was pared by 4 bases and J by 2 bases, with 14 bases of the junction left unmatched. Germline V gene sequence: CDR1 MGHRA, CDR2 YSYEKL. This CDR3 contains 18 residues. The CDR3 protein is CASSPRDRSDSVTDTQYF. For the CDR3, the DNA is TGCGCCAGCAGCCCGCGGGACAGGAGCGATTCAGTCACAGATACGCAGTATTTT.

This clonotype has ten or more counts. The V gene is TRBV4-2, the J gene TRBJ2-6; D uncertain. The CDR3 spans 15 residues. V was trimmed by 1 base and J by 0 bases, leaving 4 bases between them. Germline V gene sequence: CDR1 LGHNA, CDR2 YNFKEQ. The CDR3 loop is CASSQGVSGANVLTF. The CDR3 coding sequence is TGTGCCAGCAGCCAAGGGGTCTCTGGGGCCAACGTCCTGACTTTC.

The chain is built from TRBV7-9 and TRBJ2-7; no clear D gene. The CDR3 has 15 residues. CDR1 is SEHNR, CDR2 FQNEAQ, per germline (reference sequence). Trimming pared 5 bases from V and 3 bases from J, leaving 17 bases between. The CDR3, as DNA: TGTGCCAGCAGCACCCCAGTTGGACGGAACTACGAGCAGTACTTC. This codes for CASSTPVGRNYEQYF.

The CDR3 bases are TGTGCCACCAGTGCCCCTATTGAGGGCCCCGAGGGGACGCAGTATTTT. It translates to CATSAPIEGPEGTQYF. The chain carries TRBV24-1 and TRBJ2-3, with D perhaps matching TRBD1 or TRBD2 (5 bases each). V was trimmed by 5 bases and J by 9 bases, leaving 23 bases between them. CDR3 length equals 16 residues. The germline gives CDR1 KGHDR, CDR2 SFDVKD.

The table lists this clonotype with a few counts. The gene calls are TRBV27 and TRBJ2-5; either TRBD1 or TRBD2 may supply D (6 bases each). CDR3 length: 13 residues. Trimming stripped 7 bases from V and 1 base from J, with 10 bases between. CDR1 is MNHEY, CDR2 SMNVEV, per germline (reference sequence). The CDR3 DNA is TGTGCCAGCAAGGGGGGCACCCAAGAGACCCAGTACTTC. This gives the protein CASKGGTQETQYF.

There are a few counts of this clonotype. An end of the junction differs from the germline gene, which may be a read error. The chain combines TRBV5-1 with TRBJ1-1, with D tentatively TRBD1 (5 bases). The CDR3 has 12 residues. Germline assignment: CDR1 SGHRS and CDR2 YFSETQ. In DNA form, the CDR3 reads TGTGCCAGCAGCTTTCAGGGCACTGAAGCTTTCTTT. Its translation: CASSFQGTEAFF.

CDR3 region: CASSVQLAGLTDTQYF. DNA for the CDR3: TGTGCCAGCAGCGTGCAACTAGCGGGACTCACAGATACGCAGTATTTT. This chain joins TRBV9 and TRBJ2-3; 10 bases fit TRBD2. Germline V gene sequence: CDR1 SGDLS, CDR2 YYNGEE. This CDR3 contains 16 residues. J was trimmed by 2 bases and V by 2 bases; bases with no gene match: 5.

The V call is TRBV4-3, the J call TRBJ2-1, with D perhaps matching TRBD2 (5 bases). This CDR3 is 16 amino acids long. V was cut by 0 bases and J by 4 bases, with 13 bases left in between. Germline V gene data show CDR1 as LGHNA and CDR2 as YSLEER. CDR3 loop: CASSQDRGMVYNEQFF. The CDR3 DNA follows: TGCGCCAGCAGCCAAGATCGAGGGATGGTATACAATGAGCAGTTCTTC.

J is TRBJ2-1 and V is TRBV7-6; 9 bases match TRBD1. This CDR3 contains 18 residues. Trimming removed 5 bases from V and 6 bases from J; junction bases left unmatched: 17. CDR1 is SGHVS and CDR2 is FNYEAQ in the germline V gene. This CDR3 is CASSIPPGQGRYGNEQFF. CDR3 DNA: TGTGCCAGCAGCATCCCCCCGGGACAGGGACGGTACGGCAATGAGCAGTTCTTC.

A few counts support this clonotype. The chain uses TRBV29-1 and TRBJ2-3; D not certain. The CDR3 loop spans 15 amino acids. CDR1 SQVTM and CDR2 ANQGSEA come from the germline V gene. V lost 7 bases and J lost 0, with 17 bases in between. The DNA for the CDR3 is TGCAGCGCTCCTCCCCCCGGTAAAAGCACAGATACGCAGTATTTT. Protein product: CSAPPPGKSTDTQYF.

The chain has TRBV6-2 or TRBV6-3 and TRBJ2-5, with TRBD2 matching 9 bases. The V segment lost 5 bases and the J segment 2 bases; nucleotides outside the gene matches: 6. The CDR3 has 15 amino acids. Germline-derived CDR1 and CDR2 are MNHEY and SVGEGT. For the CDR3, the DNA is TGTGCCAGCAGTACCCCTAGCGGGGAGCAAGAGACCCAGTACTTC. Translated: CASSTPSGEQETQYF.

To note about this clonotype: The junction departs from germline at one end; a sequencing error may be responsible. This chain connects TRBV20-1 to TRBJ1-2, with D hard to call. CDR3 length: 12 residues. The germline V gene has CDR1 DFQATT and CDR2 SNEGSKA (reference sequence). In DNA form, the CDR3 reads TGCAGTGTGCCCCCCTCTAACTATGGCCACACCTTC. Its translation is CSVPPSNYGHTF.

This rearrangement joins TRBV6-5 to TRBJ2-3; TRBD2 matches at 8 bases. The junction had 10 bases not matched to a gene; V was cut back by 7 bases and J by 7 bases. Germline V gives CDR1 MNHEY, CDR2 SVGAGI. This CDR3 contains 14 residues. CDR3 protein: CASKVAGGAHTQYF. CDR3 nucleotide sequence: TGTGCCAGCAAGGTAGCCGGGGGGGCACATACGCAGTATTTT.

This clonotype was recorded once. The rearrangement links TRBV4-2 to TRBJ2-5, with D possibly called TRBD1 or TRBD2 (6 bases each). V lost 2 bases and J 7 bases, leaving 17 bases between the germline ends. CDR3 length: 15 residues. Germline CDR1 LGHNA, CDR2 YNFKEQ. The CDR3 DNA sequence: TGTGCCAGCAGCCAACTAGGGGGAGGTAGTGTGACCCAGTACTTC. It encodes CASSQLGGGSVTQYF.

The chain combines TRBV20-1 with TRBJ1-2; 11 bases line up with TRBD1. J gave up 5 bases and V 5 bases, and 7 bases lay outside the gene matches. This CDR3 region has 14 residues. Germline V gives CDR1 DFQATT, CDR2 SNEGSKA (reference sequence). DNA for the CDR3: TGCAGTGCTTCGCGGACAGGGGGCGCTTATGGCTACACCTTC. Translation: CSASRTGGAYGYTF.

The genes are TRBV6-6 and TRBJ2-1; 10 bases fit TRBD1. V was clipped by 0 bases and J by 8 bases; unmatched bases: 7. This CDR3 spans 16 amino acids. Germline assignment: CDR1 MNHNY and CDR2 SVGAGI (reference sequence). CDR3 in DNA: TGTGCCAGCAGTTACTCTTCCCGGGACAGGGGAGATGAGCAGTTCTTC. It encodes CASSYSSRDRGDEQFF.

V is TRBV5-1 and J is TRBJ1-6; 7 bases are a match to TRBD1. The CDR3 has 17 residues. CDR1 SGHRS and CDR2 YFSETQ come from the germline V gene. V lost 5 bases, J lost 1 base, and 9 bases stayed unmatched. CDR3 protein: CASRPRTGESYNSPLHF. The CDR3 DNA reads as TGCGCCAGCAGACCGCGGACAGGAGAATCCTATAATTCACCCCTCCACTTT.

The chain combines TRBV5-1 with TRBJ2-5; D perhaps matches TRBD2 (5 bases). The germline V and J ends were trimmed by 0 bases and 11 bases, with 20 bases remaining between them. The CDR3 loop spans 15 amino acids. CDR1 is SGHRS and CDR2 is YFSETQ in the germline V gene. In DNA, the CDR3 is TGCGCCAGCAGCTTGGCACTAGGAAGAAGAGGTGAGCAGTACTTC. It codes for CASSLALGRRGEQYF.

This clonotype showed up just a few times. The CDR3 protein is CAISVGPSGADTQYF. DNA of the CDR3: TGTGCCATCAGTGTGGGCCCTTCAGGGGCAGATACGCAGTATTTT. The V and J genes are TRBV10-3 and TRBJ2-3; a weak D match, TRBD1 (6 bases). The CDR3 length is 15 residues. The V end was cut by 4 bases, the J end by 4 bases, with 15 bases between. CDR1 is ENHRY, CDR2 SYGVKD, per germline.

A few counts support this clonotype. The chain employs TRBV24-1 and TRBJ2-5, with 7 bases that match TRBD1. With 3 bases clipped from V and 5 bases from J, the junction kept 8 bases outside the gene matches. Germline values: CDR1 KGHDR, CDR2 SFDVKD. The CDR3 extends over 15 amino acids. DNA for the CDR3: TGTGCCACCAGTGATCGCACGCCCAGGGGGGAGACCCAGTACTTC. This gives the protein CATSDRTPRGETQYF.

This clonotype was detected only a few times. The chain combines TRBV28 with TRBJ2-4, with TRBD1 as a possible D gene (6 bases). The J call may be in error: the DNA end matches TRBJ2-7 better. The CDR3 runs 15 residues. Germline values: CDR1 MDHEN, CDR2 SYDVKM. CDR3 region: CASSSPGHGNYEQYF. The CDR3 DNA reads TGTGCCAGCAGTTCCCCGGGACACGGAAACTACGAGCAGTACTTC.

This clonotype occurred once. The rearrangement uses TRBV20-1 and TRBJ2-1; D unclear. CDR3 size: 16 residues. The germline V gene has CDR1 DFQATT and CDR2 SNEGSKA (reference sequence). The V gene lost 0 bases and the J gene lost 0 bases, with 12 bases spanning the gap. CDR3 nucleotide sequence: TGCAGTGCTAGAGATCTGGCCGTAAGCTCCTACAATGAGCAGTTCTTC. Translating it yields CSARDLAVSSYNEQFF.

The chain's CDR3 is CASSLGGQLRKNTEAFF. The CDR3 region has the DNA TGTGCCAGCAGCTTAGGGGGACAACTAAGGAAGAACACTGAAGCTTTCTTT. The J gene is TRBJ1-1, the V gene TRBV7-9, with D perhaps TRBD1 (6 bases). Trimming left V 1 base short and J 1 base short, with 16 bases between. Germline V gives CDR1 SEHNR, CDR2 FQNEAQ (reference sequence). The CDR3 extends over 17 amino acids.

This clonotype was counted a few times. Here the CDR3 DNA reads TGTGCCAGCAGTTTTGCAGGCCTTAATCAGCCCCAGCATTTT. It specifies CASSFAGLNQPQHF. This chain links TRBV27 with TRBJ1-5; D is ambiguous. The V gene's germline CDR1 is MNHEY and CDR2 SMNVEV (reference sequence). The CDR3 totals 14 residues. V lost 3 bases, J lost 4 bases, and 10 bases lay in between.

The chain employs TRBV20-1 and TRBJ2-1; 10 bases are a match to TRBD1. Germline values: CDR1 DFQATT, CDR2 SNEGSKA (reference sequence). The V segment lost 6 bases and the J segment 5 bases; nucleotides outside the gene matches: 7. This CDR3 region has 14 residues. The CDR3 here is CSAPTGGDNNEQFF. CDR3 DNA: TGCAGTGCGCCGACAGGGGGCGACAACAATGAGCAGTTCTTC.

In this sample, this clonotype turned up a few times. The chain carries TRBV4-2 and TRBJ1-2; the match to TRBD1 covers 7 bases. V lost 0 bases to trimming and J lost 4 bases; unmatched junction nucleotides: 5. In germline, CDR1 is LGHNA, CDR2 YNFKEQ. This CDR3 is built from 15 residues. This chain's CDR3 is CASSQDATGPYGYTF. The CDR3 region has the DNA TGTGCCAGCAGCCAAGATGCGACAGGGCCCTATGGCTACACCTTC.

The V gene is TRBV27, the J gene TRBJ2-7, with 7 bases lining up with TRBD2. TRBJ2-5 matches the DNA end more closely, so the J call is doubtful. CDR1 and CDR2 (germline): MNHEY, SMNVEV (reference sequence). There are 15 residues in the CDR3. DNA of the CDR3: TGTGCCAGCAGTTCGGTGGGCCGCGGGAGTGAGACCCAGTACTTC. Translating gives CASSSVGRGSETQYF.

V and J are TRBV9 and TRBJ2-1, with 10 bases aligning to TRBD2. This CDR3 region has 14 residues. Per germline, CDR1 SGDLS and CDR2 YYNGEE. The trim removed 3 bases at V and 7 bases at J, leaving 4 bases unmatched. For the CDR3, the DNA is TGTGCCAGCAGCGCGGGACTAGCGCTAAATGAGCAGTTCTTC. Residues: CASSAGLALNEQFF.

On this clonotype: The junction departs from the called germline gene at one end, perhaps through a read error. V and J are TRBV6-2 or TRBV6-3 and TRBJ2-4, with TRBD2 matching 8 bases. Per germline, CDR1 MNHEY and CDR2 SVGEGT. The CDR3 spans 15 residues. The CDR3 here is CASSRPTSAKNIQYF. CDR3 bases: TGTGCCAGCAGCCGACCGACTAGCGCCAAAAACATTCAGTACTTT.

This clonotype was detected only a few times. The rearrangement joins TRBV7-9 to TRBJ1-6; no firm D call. Germline V gene sequence: CDR1 SEHNR, CDR2 FQNEAQ (reference sequence). The germline V and J ends were trimmed by 5 bases and 7 bases, with 12 bases remaining between them. The CDR3 spans 14 residues. The CDR3 loop is CASSEYQGNSPLHF. The CDR3 coding sequence is TGTGCCAGCAGCGAGTATCAAGGCAATTCACCCCTCCACTTT.

The V gene is TRBV10-3, the J gene TRBJ2-3; 10 bases agree with TRBD2. The length of the CDR3 is 19 residues. The ends lost 8 bases at V and 3 bases at J; junction bases unmatched: 20. The V gene's germline CDR1 is ENHRY and CDR2 SYGVKD. This CDR3 reads CAIGPPAGGSAGGTDTQYF. The CDR3 DNA follows: TGTGCCATCGGGCCCCCAGCGGGGGGGTCGGCCGGGGGTACAGATACGCAGTATTTT.